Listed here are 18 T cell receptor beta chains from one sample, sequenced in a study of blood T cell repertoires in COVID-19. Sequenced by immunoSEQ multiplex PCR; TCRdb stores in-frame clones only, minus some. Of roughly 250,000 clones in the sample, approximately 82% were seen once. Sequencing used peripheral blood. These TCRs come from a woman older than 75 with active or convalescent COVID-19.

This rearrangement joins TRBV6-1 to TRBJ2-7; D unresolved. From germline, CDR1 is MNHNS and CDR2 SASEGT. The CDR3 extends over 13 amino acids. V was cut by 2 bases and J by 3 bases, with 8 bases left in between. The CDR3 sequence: CASSELRYYEQYF. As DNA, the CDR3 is TGTGCCAGCAGTGAACTCCGGTACTACGAGCAGTACTTC.

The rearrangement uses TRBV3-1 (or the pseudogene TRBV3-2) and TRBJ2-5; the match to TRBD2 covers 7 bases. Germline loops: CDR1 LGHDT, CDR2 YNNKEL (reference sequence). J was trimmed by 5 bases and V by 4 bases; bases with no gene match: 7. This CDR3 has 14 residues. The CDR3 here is CASSPDGGRETQYF. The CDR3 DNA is TGTGCCAGCAGCCCGGACGGGGGGAGGGAGACCCAGTACTTC.

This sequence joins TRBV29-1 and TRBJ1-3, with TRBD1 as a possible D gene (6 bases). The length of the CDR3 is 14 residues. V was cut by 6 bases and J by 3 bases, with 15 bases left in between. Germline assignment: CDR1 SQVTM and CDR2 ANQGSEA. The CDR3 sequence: CSVGGAVGGNTIYF. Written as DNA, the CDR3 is TGCAGCGTGGGGGGGGCCGTTGGTGGAAACACCATATATTTT.

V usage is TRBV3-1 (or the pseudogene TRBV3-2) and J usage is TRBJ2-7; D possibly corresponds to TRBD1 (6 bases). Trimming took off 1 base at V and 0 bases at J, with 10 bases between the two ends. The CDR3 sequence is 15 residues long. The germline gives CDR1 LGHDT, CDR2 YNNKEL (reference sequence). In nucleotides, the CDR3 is TGTGCCAGCAGCCAAGCCGGGACATACTCCTACGAGCAGTACTTC. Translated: CASSQAGTYSYEQYF.

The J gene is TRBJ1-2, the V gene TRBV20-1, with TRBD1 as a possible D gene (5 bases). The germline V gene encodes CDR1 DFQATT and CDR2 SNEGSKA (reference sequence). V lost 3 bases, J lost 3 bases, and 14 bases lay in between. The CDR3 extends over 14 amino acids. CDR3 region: CSASSGGIDYGYTF. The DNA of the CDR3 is TGCAGTGCTAGTTCGGGGGGTATAGACTATGGCTACACCTTC.

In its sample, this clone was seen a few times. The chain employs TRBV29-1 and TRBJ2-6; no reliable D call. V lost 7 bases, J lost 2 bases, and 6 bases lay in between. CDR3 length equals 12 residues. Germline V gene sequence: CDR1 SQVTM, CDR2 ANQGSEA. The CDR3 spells CSAATGANVLTF. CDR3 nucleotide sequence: TGCAGCGCCGCTACTGGGGCCAACGTCCTGACTTTC. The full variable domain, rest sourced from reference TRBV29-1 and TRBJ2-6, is SAVISQKPSRDICQRGTSLTIQCQVDSQVTMMFWYRQQPGQSLTLIATANQGSEATYESGFVIDKFPISRPNLTFSTLTVSNMSPEDSSIYLCSAATGANVLTFGAGSRLTVL.

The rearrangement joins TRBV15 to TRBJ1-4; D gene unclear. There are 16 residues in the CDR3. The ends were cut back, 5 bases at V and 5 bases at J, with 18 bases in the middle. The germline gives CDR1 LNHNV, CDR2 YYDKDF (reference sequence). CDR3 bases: TGTGCCACCAGCGCCCGGGATCCATCGAGGAATGAAAAACTGTTTTTT. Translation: CATSARDPSRNEKLFF.

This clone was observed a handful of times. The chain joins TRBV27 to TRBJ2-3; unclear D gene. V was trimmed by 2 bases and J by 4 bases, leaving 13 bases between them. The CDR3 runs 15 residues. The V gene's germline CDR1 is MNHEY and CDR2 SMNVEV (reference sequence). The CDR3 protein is CASSLELNAPDTQYF. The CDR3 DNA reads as TGTGCCAGCAGTTTAGAACTGAACGCACCAGATACGCAGTATTTT.

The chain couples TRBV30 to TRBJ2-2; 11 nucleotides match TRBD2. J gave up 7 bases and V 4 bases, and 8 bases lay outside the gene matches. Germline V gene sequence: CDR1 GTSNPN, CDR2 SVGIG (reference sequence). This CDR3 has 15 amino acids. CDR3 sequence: CAWNQLAGAVGELFF. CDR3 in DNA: TGTGCCTGGAACCAACTAGCGGGAGCCGTCGGGGAGCTGTTTTTT.

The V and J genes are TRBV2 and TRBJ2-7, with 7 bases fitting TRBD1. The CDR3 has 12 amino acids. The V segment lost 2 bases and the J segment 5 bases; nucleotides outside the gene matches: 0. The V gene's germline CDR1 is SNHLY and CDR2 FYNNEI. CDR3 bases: TGTGCCAGCAGTGAACAGGGGGACGAGCAGTACTTC. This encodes CASSEQGDEQYF. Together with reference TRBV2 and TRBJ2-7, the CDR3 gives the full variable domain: EPEVTQTPSHQVTQMGQEVILRCVPISNHLYFYWYRQILGQKVEFLVSFYNNEISEKSEIFDDQFSVERPDGSNFTLKIRSTKLEDSAMYFCASSEQGDEQYFGPGTRLTVT.

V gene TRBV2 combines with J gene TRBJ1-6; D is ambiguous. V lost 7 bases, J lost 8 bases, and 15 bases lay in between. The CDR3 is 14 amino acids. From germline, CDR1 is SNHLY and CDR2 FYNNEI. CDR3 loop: CASTPGMWDSPLHF. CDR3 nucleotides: TGTGCCAGCACTCCCGGGATGTGGGATTCACCCCTCCACTTT.

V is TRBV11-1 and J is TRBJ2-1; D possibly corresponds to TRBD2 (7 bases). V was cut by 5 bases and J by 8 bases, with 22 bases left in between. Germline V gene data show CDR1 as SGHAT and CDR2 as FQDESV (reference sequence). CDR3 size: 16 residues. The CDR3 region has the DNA TGTGCCAGCAGCCTGAACGGATGGGGGGGCTTATATGAGCAGTTCTTC. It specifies CASSLNGWGGLYEQFF.

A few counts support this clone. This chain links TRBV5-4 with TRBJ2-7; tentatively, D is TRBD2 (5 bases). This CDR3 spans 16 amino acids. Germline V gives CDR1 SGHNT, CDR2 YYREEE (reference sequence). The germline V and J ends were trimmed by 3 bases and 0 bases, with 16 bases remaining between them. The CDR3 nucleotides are TGTGCCAGCAGCTCTCCCCCCTCTGGGAGCTCCTACGAGCAGTACTTC. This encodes CASSSPPSGSSYEQYF.

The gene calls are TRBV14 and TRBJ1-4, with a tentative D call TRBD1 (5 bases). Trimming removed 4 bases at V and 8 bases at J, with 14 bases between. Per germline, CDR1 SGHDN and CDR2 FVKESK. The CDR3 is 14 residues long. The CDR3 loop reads CASSRLGEGEKLFF. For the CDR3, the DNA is TGTGCCAGCAGCCGATTGGGGGAGGGAGAAAAACTGTTTTTT.

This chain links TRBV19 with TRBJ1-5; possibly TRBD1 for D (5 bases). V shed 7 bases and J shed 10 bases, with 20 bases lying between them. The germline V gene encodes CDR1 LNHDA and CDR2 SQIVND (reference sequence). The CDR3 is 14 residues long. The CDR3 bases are TGTGCCAGTAAGGACGGGACTCAGATAAGTCCCCAGCATTTT. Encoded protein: CASKDGTQISPQHF.

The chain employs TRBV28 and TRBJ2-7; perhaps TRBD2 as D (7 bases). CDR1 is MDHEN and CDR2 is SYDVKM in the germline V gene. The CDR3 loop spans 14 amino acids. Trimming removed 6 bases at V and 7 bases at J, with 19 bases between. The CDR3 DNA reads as TGTGCCAGCAGCCTAAAGGGGGGGCGTAAGGAGCAGTACTTC. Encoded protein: CASSLKGGRKEQYF.

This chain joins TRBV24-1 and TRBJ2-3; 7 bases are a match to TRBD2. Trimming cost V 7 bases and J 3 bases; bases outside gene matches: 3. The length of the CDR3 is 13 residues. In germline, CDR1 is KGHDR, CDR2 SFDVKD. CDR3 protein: CATRPGGTDTQYF. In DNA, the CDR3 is TGTGCCACCAGGCCCGGGGGGACAGATACGCAGTATTTT.

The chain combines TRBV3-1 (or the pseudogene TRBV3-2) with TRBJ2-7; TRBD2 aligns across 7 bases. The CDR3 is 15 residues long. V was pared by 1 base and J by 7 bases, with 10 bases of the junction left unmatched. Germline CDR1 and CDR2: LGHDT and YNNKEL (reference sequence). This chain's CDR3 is CASSQGAGTSPEQYF. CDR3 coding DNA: TGTGCCAGCAGCCAAGGAGCGGGAACTTCCCCAGAGCAGTACTTC.